This TCR beta chain was found in a study of cytotoxic CD8 clonotypes in ibrutinib-treated CLL. About the research overall: The subjects consisted of 11 to 12 relapsed/refractory and approximately 15 treatment-naive individuals, with approximately 17 IGHV unmutated. Once patients had received a median around 12 months of treatment, range 6 to 36, response samples were obtained.

This clone was detected once. No antigen is known for it. Study conclusions and caveats: Shared public clonotypes were rare, and on treatment they either got smaller or stayed the same. Starting clonality was above that of age-matched healthy donors and tracked circulating CD8+ T-cell counts.

CDR1 and CDR2 (germline): SGDLS, YYNGEE. V was clipped by 7 bases and J by 6 bases, with 18 bases between them. The CDR3 loop spans 14 amino acids. Data came from immunoSEQ multiplex PCR; TCRdb stores just in-frame clones and leaves some out. Of 35,000 or so clones listed, around 70% were seen once; the top ten hold 25% to 30%. The V and J genes are TRBV9 and TRBJ2-3; D uncertain. The source is a human donor with chronic lymphocytic leukemia. Here the sequenced sample was PBMCs, taken before ibrutinib treatment. The DNA of the CDR3 is TGTGCCAGCGTAAACCCGGCAGCCCCCGATACGCAGTATTTT. Translation gives CASVNPAAPDTQYF.